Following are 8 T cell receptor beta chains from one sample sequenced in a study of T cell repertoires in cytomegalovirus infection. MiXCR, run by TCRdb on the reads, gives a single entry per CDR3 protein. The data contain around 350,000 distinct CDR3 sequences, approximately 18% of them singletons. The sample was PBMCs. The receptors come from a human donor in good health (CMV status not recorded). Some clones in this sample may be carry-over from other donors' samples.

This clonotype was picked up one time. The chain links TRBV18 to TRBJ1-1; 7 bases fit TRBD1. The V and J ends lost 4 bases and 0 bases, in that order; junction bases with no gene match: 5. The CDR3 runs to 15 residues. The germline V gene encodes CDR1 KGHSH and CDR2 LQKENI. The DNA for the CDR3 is TGTGCCAGCTCACAAGAACAGGGGATGAACACTGAAGCTTTCTTT. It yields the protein CASSQEQGMNTEAFF.

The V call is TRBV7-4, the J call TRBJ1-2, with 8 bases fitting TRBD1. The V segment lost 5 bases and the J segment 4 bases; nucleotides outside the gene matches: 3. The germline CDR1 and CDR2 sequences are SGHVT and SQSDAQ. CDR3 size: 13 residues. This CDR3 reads CASSGGQGYGYTF. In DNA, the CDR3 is TGTGCCAGCAGCGGTGGACAGGGCTATGGCTACACCTTC.

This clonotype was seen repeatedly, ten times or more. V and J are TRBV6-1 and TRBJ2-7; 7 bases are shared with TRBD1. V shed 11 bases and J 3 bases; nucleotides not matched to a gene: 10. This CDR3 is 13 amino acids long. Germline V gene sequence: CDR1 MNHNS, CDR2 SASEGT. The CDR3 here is CALTPGQNYEQYF. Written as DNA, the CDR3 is TGTGCCCTAACTCCGGGACAGAACTACGAGCAGTACTTC.

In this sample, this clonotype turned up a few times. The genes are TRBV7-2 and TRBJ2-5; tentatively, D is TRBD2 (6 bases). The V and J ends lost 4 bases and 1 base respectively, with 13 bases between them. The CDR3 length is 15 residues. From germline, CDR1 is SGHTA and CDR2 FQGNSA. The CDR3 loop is CASSWVVAAQETQYF. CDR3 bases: TGTGCCAGCAGCTGGGTGGTAGCGGCCCAAGAGACCCAGTACTTC.

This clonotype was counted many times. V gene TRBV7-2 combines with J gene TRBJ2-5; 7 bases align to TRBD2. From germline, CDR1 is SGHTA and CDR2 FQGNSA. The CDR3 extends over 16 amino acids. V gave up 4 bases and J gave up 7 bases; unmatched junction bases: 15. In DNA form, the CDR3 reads TGTGCCAGCAGCTCCCTGGGGGGGGTCGGGCGATTGACCCAGTACTTC. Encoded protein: CASSSLGGVGRLTQYF.

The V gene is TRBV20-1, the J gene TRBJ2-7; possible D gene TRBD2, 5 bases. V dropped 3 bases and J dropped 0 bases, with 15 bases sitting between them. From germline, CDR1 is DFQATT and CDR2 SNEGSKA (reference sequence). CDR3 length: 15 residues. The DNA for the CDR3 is TGCAGTGCTAGGGGGAGCCGTGACACCTCCTACGAGCAGTACTTC. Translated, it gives CSARGSRDTSYEQYF.

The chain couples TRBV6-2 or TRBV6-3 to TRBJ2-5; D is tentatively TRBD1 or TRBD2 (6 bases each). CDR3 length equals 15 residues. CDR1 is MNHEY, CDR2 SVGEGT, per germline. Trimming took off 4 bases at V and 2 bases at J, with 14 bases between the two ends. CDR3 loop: CASSSRRRGQETQYF. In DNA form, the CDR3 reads TGTGCCAGCAGTTCGAGGAGGAGGGGGCAAGAGACCCAGTACTTC.

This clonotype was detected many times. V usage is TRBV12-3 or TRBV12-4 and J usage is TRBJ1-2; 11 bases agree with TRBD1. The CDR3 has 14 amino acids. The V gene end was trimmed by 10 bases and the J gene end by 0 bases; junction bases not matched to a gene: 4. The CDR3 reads CATGQGATNYGYTF. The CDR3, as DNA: TGTGCCACCGGACAGGGGGCGACTAACTATGGCTACACCTTC.